The clone carrying this T cell receptor beta chain was counted a single time. Its antigen remains unidentified. This record belongs to a study of a mutant IDH1 vaccine in newly diagnosed glioma. In the study overall: Patients got their first vaccination 4-6 weeks after radiotherapy alone, or with temozolomide cycles. Mean patient age was about 40 years; 62.5% were male and about 38% female.

Noted time point: week 11, during vaccination. Vaccination comprised doses that each held 300 ug of mutant IDH1 20-mer peptide, plus topical imiquimod. The data were produced by immunoSEQ multiplex PCR, yet TCRdb's version contains in-frame clones alone and is incomplete. The sample records about 62,000 clones, 89% being singletons. CDR3 length equals 14 residues. From germline, CDR1 is SGHTA and CDR2 FQGNSA. Trimming pared 7 bases from V and 1 base from J, leaving 13 bases between. Source: PBMCs, taken from a glioma patient whose treatment included an IDH1 peptide vaccine. V and J are TRBV7-2 and TRBJ1-1; D is perhaps TRBD1 (6 bases). The source is a man in his forties or fifties with glioma. DNA of the CDR3: TGTGCCAGCATGCGTGACAGGTGGAACACTGAAGCTTTCTTT. Its protein is CASMRDRWNTEAFF.